The 2 T cell receptor beta chains listed next were all sequenced from one sample in a study of blood T cell repertoires in COVID-19. Repertoires were generated with immunoSEQ multiplex PCR, while TCRdb's copy carries only in-frame clones and drops some. This sample carries approximately 45,000 clones, just under 90% of them seen once, and the ten largest clones take roughly 4.2%. The sample taken for sequencing was peripheral blood. The source of these receptors is a man in his forties with COVID-19, enrolled during active disease.

The chain uses TRBV5-1 and TRBJ2-2; tentative D call: TRBD1 (5 bases). The ends were cut back, 1 base at V and 3 bases at J, with 10 bases in the middle. The CDR3 runs 15 residues. Germline lookup yields CDR1 SGHRS and CDR2 YFSETQ. The CDR3 is CASSLRQGDTGELFF. The DNA of the CDR3 is TGCGCCAGCAGCTTGAGGCAGGGTGACACCGGGGAGCTGTTTTTT.

V and J are TRBV5-8 and TRBJ1-1, with D possibly matching TRBD1 (6 bases). The length of the CDR3 is 13 residues. From germline, CDR1 is SGHTS and CDR2 YDEGEE. With 4 bases removed from V and 0 bases from J, the gap between germline ends came to 7 bases. Here the CDR3 reads CASSRTVNTEAFF. In DNA form, the CDR3 reads TGTGCCAGCAGCCGGACAGTGAACACTGAAGCTTTCTTT.